The rows below give T cell receptor beta chains drawn from one sample of a study of shared clonotypes between healthy human individuals. Libraries were prepared by immunoSEQ multiplex PCR; TCRdb keeps only in-frame clonotypes and omits some of them. There are roughly 1.5 million clones in the sample; approximately 98% occur only once, and roughly 0.4% lies in the top ten. What was sequenced was naive CD4+ T cells sorted from blood. The receptors come from a man under 40 in good health. The CDR3 runs from the conserved cysteine through the conserved F or W. The D gene is left open where the match is weak. Some rows have no size entry. The others give once, few or many, or a class for an expanded clone.

d_gene	v_gene	j_gene	abundance	CDR3aa	CDR3nt
.	TRBV28	TRBJ1-2	.	CASSLVGDYGYTF	TGTGCCAGCAGTTTGGTGGGGGACTATGGCTACACCTTC
TRBD2	TRBV29-1	TRBJ2-7	.	CSVVELAGNEQYF	TGCAGCGTTGTAGAACTAGCGGGAAACGAGCAGTACTTC
.	TRBV28	TRBJ2-7	.	CASSLTGLSRQYF	TGTGCCAGCAGTTTAACAGGCTTGAGTCGGCAGTACTTC
TRBD1	TRBV5-1	TRBJ1-1	.	CASSLTGDTEAFF	TGCGCCAGCAGCCTAACAGGGGACACTGAAGCTTTCTTT
.	TRBV7-2	TRBJ2-7	.	CASSLFFPRPAYEQYF	TGTGCCAGCAGCTTATTTTTTCCCCGACCAGCCTACGAGCAGTACTTC
.	TRBV5-1	TRBJ1-4	once	CASSLNEKLFF	TGCGCCAGCAGCTTAAATGAAAAACTGTTTTTT
TRBD1	TRBV28	TRBJ1-2	.	CASTPGQDEGDTF	TGTGCCAGCACCCCGGGACAGGACGAAGGGGACACCTTC
.	TRBV5-1	TRBJ2-7	.	CASSSAATSYEQYF	TGCGCCAGCAGCTCGGCGGCCACTTCCTACGAGCAGTACTTC
TRBD2	TRBV9	TRBJ2-7	.	CASSAGLAGGIYEQYF	TGTGCCAGCAGCGCCGGACTAGCGGGAGGGATTTACGAGCAGTACTTC
TRBD2	TRBV7-9	TRBJ2-3	.	CASSPGLAGVTDTQYF	TGTGCCAGCAGCCCTGGTCTAGCGGGAGTCACAGATACGCAGTATTTT
.	TRBV9	TRBJ2-5	.	CASSVGGGQLETQYF	TGTGCCAGCAGCGTAGGAGGTGGCCAGCTGGAGACCCAGTACTTC
TRBD1	TRBV29-1	TRBJ2-5	.	CSVEVRGPVGETQYF	TGCAGCGTTGAAGTCAGGGGGCCGGTCGGAGAGACCCAGTACTTC
.	TRBV5-1	TRBJ2-7	.	CASSRGGGRSYEQYF	TGCGCCAGCAGCCGGGGTGGGGGCCGCTCCTACGAGCAGTACTTC
.	TRBV4-1	TRBJ2-7	.	CASSYSPDEQYF	TGCGCCAGCAGCTATAGCCCGGACGAGCAGTACTTC
TRBD1	TRBV28	TRBJ2-7	.	CASSRTGTYEQYF	TGTGCCAGCAGCAGGACAGGCACCTACGAGCAGTACTTC
.	TRBV4-1	TRBJ1-1	.	CASSHDRDTALMNTEAFF	TGCGCCAGCAGCCATGACCGGGACACCGCCCTCATGAACACTGAAGCTTTCTTT
.	TRBV5-4	TRBJ2-7	.	CASSLDVSGRRNF	TGTGCCAGCAGCTTGGACGTCAGCGGACGAAGGAACTTC
.	TRBV5-5	TRBJ1-1	.	CASSLARTAPNTEAFF	TGTGCCAGCAGCCTAGCCCGAACAGCACCGAACACTGAAGCTTTCTTT
.	TRBV12-1	TRBJ2-1	.	CASSFGLAGDNEQFF	TGTGCCAGCAGCTTTGGCCTAGCGGGAGACAATGAGCAGTTCTTC
TRBD2	TRBV29-1	TRBJ2-3	once	CSVDRLADTQYF	TGCAGCGTAGACCGACTAGCGGATACGCAGTATTTT
.	TRBV5-1	TRBJ2-6	.	CASSLVGVAVPAGANVLTF	TGCGCCAGCAGCTTGGTCGGGGTCGCTGTCCCAGCTGGGGCCAACGTCCTGACTTTC
.	TRBV11-2	TRBJ1-2	.	CASSPRDQLYGYTF	TGTGCCAGCAGCCCCCGGGACCAACTCTATGGCTACACCTTC
.	TRBV9	TRBJ2-6	once	CASSVETSPGGANVLTF	TGTGCCAGCAGCGTAGAGACATCCCCGGGGGGGGCCAACGTCCTGACTTTC
.	TRBV2	TRBJ2-3	.	CASSVVIPTDTQYF	TGTGCCAGCAGTGTTGTAATACCCACAGATACGCAGTATTTT
.	TRBV6-6	TRBJ1-2	.	CASSGGTDYGYTF	TGTGCCAGCAGTGGCGGGACGGACTATGGCTACACCTTC
.	TRBV29-1	TRBJ1-1	.	CSAARGLNTEAFF	TGCAGCGCAGCGCGGGGCCTGAACACTGAAGCTTTCTTT
TRBD2	TRBV5-1	TRBJ2-1	.	CASSLAAGNNEQFF	TGCGCCAGCAGCTTGGCAGCGGGAAACAATGAGCAGTTCTTC
.	TRBV10-3	TRBJ2-5	.	CAISGTLNQETQYF	TGTGCCATCAGTGGTACTTTGAACCAAGAGACCCAGTACTTC
TRBD1	TRBV19	TRBJ1-2	.	CASSIPGQYGYTF	TGTGCCAGTAGTATACCGGGACAGTATGGCTACACCTTC
TRBD2	TRBV5-1	TRBJ2-3	.	CASSTGLAGGPVPDTQYF	TGCGCCAGCAGCACGGGACTAGCGGGAGGTCCTGTCCCAGATACGCAGTATTTT
.	TRBV27	TRBJ2-7	.	CASQAAGQSTYEQYF	TGTGCCAGCCAAGCCGCGGGACAGTCAACCTACGAGCAGTACTTC
TRBD2	TRBV18	TRBJ2-7	.	CASSTLAGSGSANEQYF	TGTGCCAGCTCAACACTAGCGGGATCCGGATCCGCTAACGAGCAGTACTTC
TRBD1	TRBV5-4	TRBJ2-5	.	CASSLNGQAETQYF	TGTGCCAGCAGCTTAAATGGACAGGCGGAGACCCAGTACTTC
.	TRBV10-3	TRBJ1-2	once	CAISEMNRDGYTF	TGTGCCATCAGTGAGATGAATAGAGACGGCTACACCTTC
TRBD2	TRBV7-9	TRBJ2-2	.	CASSQREADTGELFF	TGTGCCAGCAGCCAGCGGGAGGCAGACACCGGGGAGCTGTTTTTT
TRBD2	TRBV6-5	TRBJ2-1	.	CASSYGWGGNEQFF	TGTGCCAGCAGTTACGGGTGGGGGGGCAATGAGCAGTTCTTC
TRBD1	TRBV9	TRBJ2-5	.	CASSVGRGRETQYF	TGTGCCAGCAGCGTAGGCAGGGGGCGGGAGACCCAGTACTTC
.	TRBV7-9	TRBJ1-4	.	CASSLAGGLGKLFF	TGTGCCAGCAGCTTAGCCGGGGGCCTCGGAAAACTGTTTTTT
.	TRBV5-1	TRBJ2-5	.	CASSKGTQETQYF	TGCGCCAGCAGCAAGGGGACCCAAGAGACCCAGTACTTC
.	TRBV2	TRBJ2-5	once	CASSRMTEQETQYF	TGTGCCAGCAGTAGAATGACGGAACAAGAGACCCAGTACTTC
TRBD1	TRBV28	TRBJ2-7	.	CASSPGQGASYEQYF	TGTGCCAGCAGTCCCGGACAGGGGGCCTCCTACGAGCAGTACTTC
TRBD2	TRBV19	TRBJ2-7	.	CASSIGASGLAGVSQYF	TGTGCCAGTAGTATCGGGGCGAGCGGACTAGCGGGAGTGAGTCAGTACTTC
.	TRBV27	TRBJ2-5	.	CASSLRGGETQYF	TGTGCCAGCAGTTTGAGAGGCGGAGAGACCCAGTACTTC
TRBD1	TRBV5-1	TRBJ1-1	once	CASSPRTGGTEAFF	TGCGCCAGCAGCCCCCGGACAGGGGGAACTGAAGCTTTCTTT
.	TRBV9	TRBJ2-2	once	CASSAQGGNTGELFF	TGTGCCAGCAGCGCTCAAGGGGGTAACACCGGGGAGCTGTTTTTT
.	TRBV18	TRBJ2-3	.	CASSPLPPGGRGDTQYF	TGTGCCAGCTCACCGCTTCCCCCCGGGGGGCGTGGAGATACGCAGTATTTT
.	TRBV10-3	TRBJ1-1	.	CAIRGDGNTEAFF	TGTGCCATCAGGGGGGACGGGAACACTGAAGCTTTCTTT